The entry that follows covers one TCR beta chain sequence. What antigen it recognizes has not been identified. The sample holds no much larger clone one base away, and base qualities are not on file. Samples from volunteer blood donors who had recovered from COVID-19 were contributed by a second Seattle source. The collaborating institutions used their own protocols to collect whole blood in K2EDTA tubes. For TCRbeta analysis, collaborators shipped samples in one of three forms: frozen whole blood, isolated PBMCs, or DNA extracted from either of those sample types. The data were obtained in a study of blood T cell repertoires in COVID-19 (TCRdb year 2020). Turning to the overall study: Samples from collaborators originated in the United States, Italy and Spain and spanned both the acute and convalescent phases of COVID-19. Nearly every sample came with metadata listing a de-identified subject ID, COVID-19 status, age in years and sex. The samples were drawn from two sources: the first 160 participants of the ongoing ImmuneRACE study, and 1,000 to 1,500 subjects contributed by 6 global collaborators. The repertoires were released in a freely available public database meant as a resource for research on the immune response to SARS-CoV-2. Where HLA class I and class II types were available, the types were taken from metadata supplied by the sample provider, not from assay-based typing. The prospective study material was composed of cDNA or gDNA derived from T cells, B-cell-depleted T cells, or PBMCs. Subjects who had been exposed to COVID-19, were actively infected with it, or had recovered from it provided the deeply sampled blood TCRbeta repertoires that made up the dataset. Overall results and qualifications from the work: The amount of clinical and demographic metadata varied by source and participant and was provided uncurated.

The CDR3 runs 13 amino acids, cysteine and phenylalanine included. The CDR3 DNA has 39 bases and is translated from base 1. The germline ends are 13 bases apart after V is trimmed by 5 bases and J by 8 bases. TCRbeta CDR3 regions were amplified from genomic DNA by means of the immunoSEQ Assay, a bias-controlled multiplex PCR. In the paper's pipeline: Within the assay, amplification of reference gene primers was used to estimate how many nucleated cells each sample contained. Sequence reads were collapsed and filtered to measure the absolute abundance of every unique TCRbeta CDR3 rearrangement. For each sample, productive Simpson clonality was calculated as the square root of Simpson's diversity index over productive rearrangements. The table comes from immuneACCESS by way of TCRdb, which keeps in-frame sequences with V and J called. Part of the clones is missing from these tables; in studies checked, under half for an unresolved V gene and the rest for unknown reasons. Clone size and V and J calls were adopted from that table, with D and trimming inferred from the DNA. For this sample the table gives 250,000 to 350,000 clones, of which around 87% were detected only once. The ten most abundant clones make up 2.2% of the sample.

The TCR comes from a woman in her fifties or sixties who had recovered from COVID-19. The sequenced sample was peripheral blood. The V and J genes are TRBV12-3 or TRBV12-4 and TRBJ2-1; the D gene is possibly TRBD1, with 6 bases matching. The CDR3 region has the sequence CASSNYRVHEQFF. The DNA sequence is as follows: TGTGCCAGCAGTAACTACAGGGTCCATGAGCAGTTCTTC.